Listed below are T cell receptor beta chains from one sample, sequenced in a study of CD8+CD57+ T cells in acquired aplastic anemia. TCRdb recomputed calls from the reads with MiXCR, one row per CDR3 protein. This sample has about 200,000 distinct CDR3 sequences, with 34% found just once. The sample consisted of sorted CD4+, CD8+, or CD8+CD57+ T cells (not recorded which) from PBMCs. The receptors here all came from a human donor in good health, serving as a control. CDR3s include the opening cysteine and the closing phenylalanine or tryptophan. The order of the fields is J gene, clone size, D gene, V gene, CDR3 protein, CDR3 DNA. A D gene is named only where the DNA matches it firmly. The size entry is marked missing in some rows and otherwise reads once, few, many or a size class.

J gene: TRBJ2-1; clone size: .; D gene: TRBD2; V gene: TRBV2; CDR3 protein: CASSQLAGATEQFF; CDR3 DNA: TGTGCCAGCTCACAACTAGCGGGGGCAACTGAGCAGTTCTTC
J gene: TRBJ1-1; clone size: .; D gene: TRBD1; V gene: TRBV2; CDR3 protein: CASSLPTGGTEAFF; CDR3 DNA: TGTGCCAGCAGTTTACCAACAGGGGGCACTGAAGCTTTCTTT
J gene: TRBJ2-1; clone size: .; D gene: .; V gene: TRBV13; CDR3 protein: CASSSGNMGKRQEPAQFF; CDR3 DNA: TGTGCCAGCAGCTCTGGGAATATGGGGAAAAGACAGGAACCGGCGCAGTTCTTC
J gene: TRBJ2-1; clone size: .; D gene: .; V gene: TRBV5-1; CDR3 protein: CASSLNPGVGSEQFF; CDR3 DNA: TGCGCCAGCAGCTTGAACCCCGGGGTGGGGAGTGAGCAGTTCTTC
J gene: TRBJ2-7; clone size: .; D gene: .; V gene: TRBV6-2/TRBV6-3; CDR3 protein: CASSYLVSSDASYEQYF; CDR3 DNA: TGTGCCAGCAGTTACTTGGTCAGTAGCGACGCCTCCTACGAGCAGTACTTC
J gene: TRBJ2-5; clone size: .; D gene: .; V gene: TRBV30; CDR3 protein: CAWSGSDQETQYF; CDR3 DNA: TGTGCCTGGAGCGGGAGCGATCAAGAGACCCAGTACTTC
J gene: TRBJ2-7; clone size: .; D gene: .; V gene: TRBV29-1; CDR3 protein: CSFKGFGGYEQYF; CDR3 DNA: TGCAGCTTTAAAGGGTTCGGGGGCTACGAGCAGTACTTC
J gene: TRBJ1-1; clone size: many; D gene: .; V gene: TRBV19; CDR3 protein: CASSIAGGTEAFF; CDR3 DNA: TGTGCCAGTAGTATAGCTGGGGGCACTGAAGCTTTCTTT
J gene: TRBJ2-7; clone size: many; D gene: .; V gene: TRBV5-1; CDR3 protein: CASSLAQSRTRDEQYF; CDR3 DNA: TGCGCCAGCAGCTTGGCTCAGTCGCGTACCCGAGACGAGCAGTACTTC
J gene: TRBJ1-2; clone size: many; D gene: .; V gene: TRBV6-5; CDR3 protein: CASSLLGERYTF; CDR3 DNA: TGTGCCAGCAGTTTACTAGGGGAGCGCTACACCTTC
J gene: TRBJ1-3; clone size: .; D gene: TRBD1; V gene: TRBV5-1; CDR3 protein: CASSQGTVGGNTIYF; CDR3 DNA: TGCGCCAGCAGCCAAGGGACAGTGGGAGGAAACACCATATATTTT
J gene: TRBJ2-5; clone size: many; D gene: TRBD1; V gene: TRBV2; CDR3 protein: CASSRDREETQYF; CDR3 DNA: TGTGCCAGCAGCCGGGACAGGGAAGAGACCCAGTACTTC
J gene: TRBJ1-1; clone size: few; D gene: .; V gene: TRBV7-8; CDR3 protein: CASSYGGWEANTEAFF; CDR3 DNA: TGTGCCAGCAGTTACGGCGGGTGGGAGGCGAACACTGAAGCTTTCTTT
J gene: TRBJ1-2; clone size: many; D gene: .; V gene: TRBV2; CDR3 protein: CASSATGYGYTF; CDR3 DNA: TGTGCCAGCAGCGCCACGGGCTATGGCTACACCTTC
J gene: TRBJ1-2; clone size: many; D gene: .; V gene: TRBV6-1; CDR3 protein: CASSPQDRYYGYTF; CDR3 DNA: TGTGCCAGCAGCCCCCAGGACAGATACTATGGCTACACCTTC
J gene: TRBJ1-2; clone size: once; D gene: TRBD1; V gene: TRBV15; CDR3 protein: CATYGTDGYTF; CDR3 DNA: TGTGCCACGTATGGGACAGATGGCTACACCTTC
J gene: TRBJ2-7; clone size: .; D gene: TRBD1; V gene: TRBV2; CDR3 protein: CASSEGQGHEQYF; CDR3 DNA: TGTGCCAGCAGTGAAGGACAGGGCCACGAGCAGTACTTC
J gene: TRBJ2-5; clone size: once; D gene: .; V gene: TRBV12-3/TRBV12-4; CDR3 protein: CASNVVGAQETQYF; CDR3 DNA: TGTGCCAGCAATGTGGTGGGGGCCCAAGAGACCCAGTACTTC
J gene: TRBJ2-7; clone size: many; D gene: .; V gene: TRBV15; CDR3 protein: CATSSRGYEQYF; CDR3 DNA: TGTGCCACCAGCTCCCGCGGCTACGAGCAGTACTTC
J gene: TRBJ1-2; clone size: few; D gene: .; V gene: TRBV2; CDR3 protein: CASSAAERSYGYTF; CDR3 DNA: TGTGCCAGCAGTGCGGCAGAGAGAAGTTATGGCTACACCTTC
J gene: TRBJ1-5; clone size: .; D gene: TRBD1; V gene: TRBV7-6; CDR3 protein: CAWSPDRGQPQHF; CDR3 DNA: TGTGCCTGGAGTCCAGACAGGGGACAGCCCCAGCATTTT
J gene: TRBJ1-3; clone size: few; D gene: .; V gene: TRBV11-2; CDR3 protein: CASSPGGSSHSGNTIYF; CDR3 DNA: TGTGCCAGCAGCCCGGGGGGGTCCAGCCACTCTGGAAACACCATATATTTT